Below, 15 T cell receptor beta chains from the same sample are listed, as sequenced in a study of blood T cell repertoires in COVID-19. TCRdb's copy holds only in-frame clones and misses some; the assay was immunoSEQ multiplex PCR. Of tens of thousands of clones in the sample, 80% to 90% are singletons; the top ten hold roughly 3.7%. The sequenced sample consisted of peripheral blood. Source of these receptors: a middle-aged man with COVID-19, enrolled during active disease.

This clone was observed a few times. The chain couples TRBV3-1 (or the pseudogene TRBV3-2) to TRBJ1-6; D might be TRBD1 (5 bases). The V gene's germline CDR1 is LGHDT and CDR2 YNNKEL (reference sequence). CDR3 length: 15 residues. Trimming stripped 4 bases from V and 4 bases from J, with 11 bases between. Written as DNA, the CDR3 is TGTGCCAGCAGCCCTGACCGGGGGTATAATTCACCCCTCCACTTT. Amino acids: CASSPDRGYNSPLHF.

CDR3 nucleotides: TGTGCCAGCAGCCAAACCCTGGGACTAGCGGACTCACTGGGAACGCAGTATTTT. Protein sequence: CASSQTLGLADSLGTQYF. The V gene is TRBV4-2, the J gene TRBJ2-3; the match to TRBD2 covers 11 bases. V trimming: 2 bases; J trimming: 9 bases; junction bases outside the gene matches: 16. Germline V gene lookup returns CDR1 LGHNA and CDR2 YNFKEQ. The CDR3 loop spans 18 amino acids.

About this clone: The same CDR3 is also encoded by other DNA sequences in this sample. This chain connects TRBV18 to TRBJ1-1, with a possible D match to TRBD1 (6 bases). The CDR3 runs to 13 residues. Trimming removed 8 bases from V and 1 base from J, with 11 bases in between. CDR1 is KGHSH, CDR2 LQKENI, per germline. CDR3 in amino acids: CASLLDRNTEAFF. CDR3 DNA: TGTGCCAGCCTACTGGACAGGAACACTGAAGCTTTCTTT.

V is TRBV2 and J is TRBJ2-3; the match to TRBD2 covers 7 bases. The CDR3 sequence is 14 residues long. The trim removed 2 bases at V and 1 base at J, leaving 0 bases unmatched. Germline values: CDR1 SNHLY, CDR2 FYNNEI. In nucleotides, the CDR3 is TGTGCCAGCAGTGAAACTAGCGGCACAGATACGCAGTATTTT. Its translation: CASSETSGTDTQYF.

Only one count was recorded for this clone. The CDR3 bases are TGTGCCAGCAGCTTAGACTGGGGACTAGCGGGGGGCCAAGAGACCCAGTACTTC. Residues: CASSLDWGLAGGQETQYF. V gene TRBV11-3 combines with J gene TRBJ2-5; 15 positions agree with TRBD2. Germline values: CDR1 SGHNT, CDR2 YENEEA. J lost 1 base, V lost 0 bases, and 3 bases had no gene match. The CDR3 covers 18 residues.

Only one count was recorded for this clone. The CDR3, as DNA: TGTGCCAGTAGTATCCGACAGGGAGGATCGAATCAGCCCCAGCATTTT. This encodes CASSIRQGGSNQPQHF. The chain employs TRBV19 and TRBJ1-5; 7 nucleotides align to TRBD1. There are 16 residues in the CDR3. CDR1 is LNHDA, CDR2 SQIVND, per germline (reference sequence). V lost 3 bases and J lost 4; bases outside the gene matches: 9.

The chain uses TRBV28 and TRBJ1-1, with TRBD1 identical over 7 bases. The V segment lost 3 bases and the J segment 4 bases; nucleotides outside the gene matches: 2. This CDR3 comprises 13 residues. CDR1 MDHEN and CDR2 SYDVKM come from the germline V gene. Here the CDR3 DNA reads TGTGCCAGCAGTTTGCCAGGGGGCACTGAAGCTTTCTTT. It translates to CASSLPGGTEAFF.

The chain uses TRBV3-1 (or the pseudogene TRBV3-2) and TRBJ1-2; D perhaps matches TRBD1 (6 bases). Between the trimmed V and J ends, which lost 2 bases and 7 bases, there was a span of 11 bases. The CDR3 covers 13 residues. Per germline, CDR1 LGHDT and CDR2 YNNKEL (reference sequence). The CDR3 DNA is TGTGCCAGCAGCCAACTACAGGGTCTTGGCTACACCTTC. Encoded protein: CASSQLQGLGYTF.

This clone was observed a few times. Here the CDR3 DNA reads TGTGCCAGCAGTTTACCTAGCGGGGGGACTAATGAGCAGTTCTTC. Protein sequence: CASSLPSGGTNEQFF. The gene calls are TRBV28 and TRBJ2-1; 11 positions agree with TRBD2. The CDR3 covers 15 residues. J lost 7 bases, V lost 2 bases, and 4 bases had no gene match. Looked up from germline, CDR1 is MDHEN and CDR2 is SYDVKM. Looking up the rest from reference TRBV28 and TRBJ2-1 gives the full variable domain: DVKVTQSSRYLVKRTGEKVFLECVQDMDHENMFWYRQDPGLGLRLIYFSYDVKMKEKGDIPEGYSVSREKKERFSLILESASTNQTSMYLCASSLPSGGTNEQFFGPGTRLTVL.

The chain uses TRBV5-1 and TRBJ2-7; 7 bases agree with TRBD1. The CDR3 is made up of 15 amino acids. V lost 0 bases and J lost 0; bases outside the gene matches: 3. Germline V lookup: CDR1 SGHRS, CDR2 YFSETQ. The CDR3 sequence: CASSLGRGHSYEQYF. DNA for the CDR3: TGCGCCAGCAGCTTGGGTAGGGGGCACTCCTACGAGCAGTACTTC.

The gene calls are TRBV19 and TRBJ2-5; 8 bases fit TRBD1. With 7 bases clipped from V and 6 bases from J, the junction kept 7 bases outside the gene matches. The CDR3 runs 13 residues. The germline CDR1 and CDR2 sequences are LNHDA and SQIVND (reference sequence). For the CDR3, the DNA is TGTGCCAGTACATCCACAGGGGGGAAGACCCAGTACTTC. Its protein product is CASTSTGGKTQYF.

The chain couples TRBV9 to TRBJ2-1; maybe TRBD1 (5 bases). V was cut by 4 bases and J by 7 bases, with 12 bases left in between. There are 13 residues in the CDR3. CDR1 is SGDLS, CDR2 YYNGEE, per germline. CDR3 sequence (DNA): TGTGCCAGCAGCTTCGGACATATTAATGAGCAGTTCTTC. This translates into CASSFGHINEQFF.

This clone is a singleton in its sample. V usage is TRBV18 and J usage is TRBJ1-3; D gene uncertain. There are 18 residues in the CDR3. V was shortened by 1 base and J by 0 bases, with 16 bases between the two germline ends. CDR1 is KGHSH and CDR2 is LQKENI in the germline V gene. The CDR3 loop is CASSPQIFTPNSGNTIYF. In DNA, the CDR3 is TGTGCCAGCTCACCACAAATTTTCACTCCCAACTCTGGAAACACCATATATTTT.

The gene calls are TRBV5-1 and TRBJ2-3, with D unclear. Germline V CDR1 and CDR2: SGHRS, YFSETQ. This CDR3 spans 12 amino acids. V was pared by 1 base and J by 3 bases, with 3 bases between. The CDR3 region is CASSLYTDTQYF. The CDR3 DNA reads TGCGCCAGCAGCTTGTATACAGATACGCAGTATTTT.

The chain joins TRBV5-1 to TRBJ2-3; 12 nucleotides align to TRBD2. V was clipped by 6 bases and J by 4 bases; unmatched bases: 6. This CDR3 is built from 15 residues. Germline values: CDR1 SGHRS, CDR2 YFSETQ. In DNA form, the CDR3 reads TGCGCCAGCAAGACTAGCGGGAGCGGGTCAGATACGCAGTATTTT. Amino acid sequence: CASKTSGSGSDTQYF.